A selection of T cell receptor beta chains follows, all from one sample in a study of blood T cells in healthy people across ages. TCRdb analysed the 5' RACE reads with MiXCR anew, one entry per CDR3 protein. The sample includes roughly 1,500,000 distinct CDR3 sequences, roughly 40% of them seen just once. Specimen: blood. Receptor source: a woman between 18 and 29 years old in good health. Both conserved end residues are part of each CDR3. The order of the fields is clone size, J gene, D gene, V gene, CDR3 DNA, CDR3 protein. A D gene is named only where the DNA matches it firmly. Clone sizes are given selectively: once, few, many, or a class where the clone is expanded.

>.|TRBJ1-2|.|TRBV6-1
TGTGCCAGCAGTGATGGTCCTGGCTATGGCTACACCTTC
CASSDGPGYGYTF
>few|TRBJ1-1|.|TRBV6-1
TGTGCCAGCAGTGAATCCGTGAACACTGAAGCTTTCTTT
CASSESVNTEAFF
>.|TRBJ2-1|.|TRBV6-2/TRBV6-3
TGTGCCAGCAGTTACTCGAATGTCCATGAGCAGTTCTTC
CASSYSNVHEQFF
>.|TRBJ1-5|TRBD1|TRBV6-7
TGTGCCAGCAGTCCGGACAGGGGTCGGTGTTTGAGCAATCAGCCCCAGCATTTT
CASSPDRGRCLSNQPQHF
>few|TRBJ2-3|.|TRBV4-1
TGCGCCAGCAGCCAAGGGGCTAGCAGCCGAGATACGCAGTATTTT
CASSQGASSRDTQYF
>.|TRBJ2-1|TRBD2|TRBV6-2/TRBV6-3
TGTGCCAGCAGTTACTCGAGTTTGTCCGGACTAGCGGGCGGAACCTACAATGAGCAGTTCTTC
CASSYSSLSGLAGGTYNEQFF
>.|TRBJ2-7|.|TRBV20-1
TGCAGTGCTAGTTTCGCCCGGGACCCTTCCTACGAGCAGTACTTC
CSASFARDPSYEQYF
>.|TRBJ1-6|.|TRBV7-2
TGTGCCAGCAGCTTAATGGGGGAGGCGAATTCACCCCTCCACTTT
CASSLMGEANSPLHF
>few|TRBJ2-3|.|TRBV20-1
TGCAGTGCTAGAGTCTCAGGCATCACTAGCACAGATACGCAGTATTTT
CSARVSGITSTDTQYF
>few|TRBJ1-4|.|TRBV9
TGTGCCAGCAGCGCCTTAGGCGGTCAGGGTGAAAAACTGTTTTTT
CASSALGGQGEKLFF
>.|TRBJ2-5|.|TRBV12-3/TRBV12-4
TGTGCCAGCAGCGGACATTCGCGAGGAGAGACCCAGTACTTC
CASSGHSRGETQYF
>few|TRBJ2-2|.|TRBV29-1
TGCAGCGCCACCATGTCTGCCGGGGAGCTGTTTTTT
CSATMSAGELFF
>.|TRBJ2-7|TRBD2|TRBV29-1
TGCAGCGTTGTCGGGACTAGCGGCAGCTCCTACAATGAGCAGTACTTC
CSVVGTSGSSYNEQYF
>few|TRBJ2-5|.|TRBV2
TGTGCCAGCAGTGATCAGCGGACGTACCAAGAGACCCAGTACTTC
CASSDQRTYQETQYF
>.|TRBJ2-1|.|TRBV3-1
TGTGCCAGCAGCCCTATCAGGGTCGATGAGCAGTTCTTC
CASSPIRVDEQFF
>few|TRBJ1-5|TRBD1|TRBV6-1
TGTGCCAGCACGGTGCCTTCCGGGACAGGTAGCAATCAGCCCCAGCATTTT
CASTVPSGTGSNQPQHF
>.|TRBJ2-5|.|TRBV3-1
TGTGCCAGCAGCCAAGGATTCTCAGGGGCCGAGACCCAGTACTTC
CASSQGFSGAETQYF
>.|TRBJ2-1|.|TRBV11-2
TGTGCCAGCAGCTTAGATCTAGTAGGGGTTAATGAGCAGTTCTTC
CASSLDLVGVNEQFF
>few|TRBJ1-4|.|TRBV20-1
TGCAGTGCTTCTCGGGGGGCGGTAGTTGAAAAACTGTTTTTT
CSASRGAVVEKLFF
>few|TRBJ1-1|.|TRBV30
TGTGCCTGGTCGGGGACTGAAGCTTTCTTT
CAWSGTEAFF
>.|TRBJ2-5|TRBD2|TRBV29-1
TGCAGCGTCGCCCTGGAAAGCGGGAGGTCGGAGTACTTC
CSVALESGRSEYF
>.|TRBJ2-3|TRBD2|TRBV9
TGTGCCAGCAGCCCATCCGGGGTAGCGGGGGTGGAAGATGATACGCAGTATTTT
CASSPSGVAGVEDDTQYF
>.|TRBJ2-1|TRBD1|TRBV5-1
TGCGCCAGCAGCTGGGGACAGACGCAGTTCTTC
CASSWGQTQFF
>few|TRBJ2-2|.|TRBV28
TGTGCCAGCAGTTTATTGGGGCCTGGCGGGGAGCTGTTTTTT
CASSLLGPGGELFF
>.|TRBJ2-7|.|TRBV28
TGTGCCAGCAGTGAAGGGTGGGAGCAGTACTTC
CASSEGWEQYF
>.|TRBJ2-7|TRBD2|TRBV11-2
TGTGCCAGCAGCTTAGGGGGACTACGTTCCTACGAGCAGTACTTC
CASSLGGLRSYEQYF
>.|TRBJ2-5|.|TRBV6-1
TGTGCCAGCAGTCCACTCGAAAAAGAGACCCAGTACTTC
CASSPLEKETQYF
>few|TRBJ2-5|TRBD2|TRBV9
TGTGCCAGCAGCGTCAGTTCCTCTAGCGGGGTACAAGAGACCCAGTACTTC
CASSVSSSSGVQETQYF
>.|TRBJ1-6|.|TRBV2
TGTGCCAGCAGTGTTGGACAGTCACCCCTCCACTTT
CASSVGQSPLHF
>.|TRBJ2-1|.|TRBV7-9
TGTGCCAGCAGACCAAAAGCGGGCGGAATTAACAATGAGCAGTTCTTC
CASRPKAGGINNEQFF
>.|TRBJ2-7|TRBD2|TRBV5-1
TGCGCCAGCAGCTCATCCGGGACTATGGCTCACGAGCAGTACTTC
CASSSSGTMAHEQYF
>.|TRBJ1-3|TRBD1|TRBV10-2
TGCGCCAGCAGTGTACCCGGGACAGGGGCCTCTGGAAACACCATATATTTT
CASSVPGTGASGNTIYF
>.|TRBJ2-5|.|TRBV20-1
TGCAGCCCCACTAGCTCTCGGCAGGAGACCCAGTACTTC
CSPTSSRQETQYF
>.|TRBJ2-1|TRBD2|TRBV18
TGTGCCAGCTCACACGATCTAGCGGGCCTCTACAATGAGCAGTTCTTC
CASSHDLAGLYNEQFF
>once|TRBJ1-2|.|TRBV20-1
TGCAGTGCTAGAGACCCCACCTGGGGCTACACCTTC
CSARDPTWGYTF
>.|TRBJ2-7|.|TRBV3-1
TGTGCTATTACCGCAGATCCCCCCCACGAGCAGTACTTC
CAITADPPHEQYF
>once|TRBJ2-7|TRBD1|TRBV20-1
TGCAGTGCTAGGCCCCCGGGACAGGGGACGACCGAGCAGTACTTC
CSARPPGQGTTEQYF
>few|TRBJ2-7|.|TRBV20-1
TGCAGTGCTAGAGATTTTACCAGCTACGAGCAGTACTTC
CSARDFTSYEQYF
>.|TRBJ2-5|.|TRBV27
TGTGCCAGCAGTTTATCGCCACGTAGCGTCTATGAGCAGTACTTC
CASSLSPRSVYEQYF
>few|TRBJ2-7|TRBD1|TRBV2
TGTGCCAGCAGGGACAGGAATTACAATGAGCAGTACTTC
CASRDRNYNEQYF
>.|TRBJ2-1|.|TRBV3-1
TGTGCCAGCAGCCAAGGAGGGGCGAGAAGGAATGAGCAGTTCTTC
CASSQGGARRNEQFF
>.|TRBJ2-1|.|TRBV4-1
TGCGCCAGCAGCCAAGATGAGTTAGCGGCCTTAGGGGATGAGCAGTTCTTC
CASSQDELAALGDEQFF
>.|TRBJ1-5|.|TRBV12-3/TRBV12-4
TGTGCCAGCAGCCCTAGGGAGGGTAGGTGGAGCAATCAGCCCCAGCATTTT
CASSPREGRWSNQPQHF
>few|TRBJ2-7|TRBD2|TRBV27
TGTGCCAGCAGTTTTAGTAGCGGGGTCGAGCAGTACTTC
CASSFSSGVEQYF
>.|TRBJ2-7|TRBD2|TRBV18
TGTGCCAGCTCACCACAGGCGGGAGCTCCAATCGAGAACGAGCAGTACTTC
CASSPQAGAPIENEQYF
>.|TRBJ2-2|TRBD2|TRBV9
TGTGCCAGCAGCGTATCGGGCGCGGGGGGCTTCACCGGGGAGCTGTTTTTT
CASSVSGAGGFTGELFF